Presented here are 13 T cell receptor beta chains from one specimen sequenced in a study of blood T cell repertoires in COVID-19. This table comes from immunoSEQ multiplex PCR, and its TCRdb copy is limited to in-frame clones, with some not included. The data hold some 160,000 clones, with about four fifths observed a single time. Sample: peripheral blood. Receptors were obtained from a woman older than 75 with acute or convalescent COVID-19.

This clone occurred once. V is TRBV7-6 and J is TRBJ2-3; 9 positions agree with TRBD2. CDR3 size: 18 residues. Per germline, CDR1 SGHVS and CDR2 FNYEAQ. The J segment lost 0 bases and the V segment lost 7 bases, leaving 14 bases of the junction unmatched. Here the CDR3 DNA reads TGTGCCAGCAACCTCTGCGGGAGGGGGGCGAGTAGCACAGATACGCAGTATTTT. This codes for CASNLCGRGASSTDTQYF.

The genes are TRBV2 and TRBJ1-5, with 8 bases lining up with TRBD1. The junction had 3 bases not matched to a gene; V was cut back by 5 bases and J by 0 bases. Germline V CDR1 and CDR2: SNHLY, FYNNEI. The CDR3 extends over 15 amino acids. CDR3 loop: CASSPQGVSNQPQHF. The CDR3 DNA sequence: TGTGCCAGCAGTCCACAGGGGGTTAGCAATCAGCCCCAGCATTTT. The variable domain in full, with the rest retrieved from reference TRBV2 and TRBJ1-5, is EPEVTQTPSHQVTQMGQEVILRCVPISNHLYFYWYRQILGQKVEFLVSFYNNEISEKSEIFDDQFSVERPDGSNFTLKIRSTKLEDSAMYFCASSPQGVSNQPQHFGDGTRLSIL.

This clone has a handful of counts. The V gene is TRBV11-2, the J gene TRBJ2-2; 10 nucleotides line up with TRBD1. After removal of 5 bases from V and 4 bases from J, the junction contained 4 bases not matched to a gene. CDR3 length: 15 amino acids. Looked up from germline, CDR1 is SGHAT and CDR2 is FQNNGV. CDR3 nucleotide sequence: TGTGCCAGCAGCAAGACAGGGGGCGGCACCGGGGAGCTGTTTTTT. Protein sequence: CASSKTGGGTGELFF. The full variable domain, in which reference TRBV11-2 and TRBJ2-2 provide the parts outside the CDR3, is EAGVAQSPRYKIIEKRQSVAFWCNPISGHATLYWYQQILGQGPKLLIQFQNNGVVDDSQLPKDRFSAERLKGVDSTLKIQPAKLEDSAVYLCASSKTGGGTGELFFGEGSRLTVL.

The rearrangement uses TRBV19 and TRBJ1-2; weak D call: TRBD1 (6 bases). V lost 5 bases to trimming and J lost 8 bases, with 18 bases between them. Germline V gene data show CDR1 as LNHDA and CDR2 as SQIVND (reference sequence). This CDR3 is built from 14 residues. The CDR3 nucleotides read TGTGCCAGTAGTGCGGACAGCCAGGGGTCCGGCTACACCTTC. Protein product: CASSADSQGSGYTF. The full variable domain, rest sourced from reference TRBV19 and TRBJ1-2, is DGGITQSPKYLFRKEGQNVTLSCEQNLNHDAMYWYRQDPGQGLRLIYYSQIVNDFQKGDIAEGYSVSREKKESFPLTVTSAQKNPTAFYLCASSADSQGSGYTFGSGTRLTVV.

The CDR3 DNA reads as TGCGCCAGCAGCCGATCAACCGGGACTCCTAGGGATGAGCAGTTCTTC. It specifies CASSRSTGTPRDEQFF. The chain employs TRBV5-1 and TRBJ2-1; TRBD2 is a possible D gene (6 bases). CDR1 SGHRS and CDR2 YFSETQ come from the germline V gene. With 4 bases removed from V and 8 bases from J, the gap between germline ends came to 22 bases. The CDR3 totals 16 residues.

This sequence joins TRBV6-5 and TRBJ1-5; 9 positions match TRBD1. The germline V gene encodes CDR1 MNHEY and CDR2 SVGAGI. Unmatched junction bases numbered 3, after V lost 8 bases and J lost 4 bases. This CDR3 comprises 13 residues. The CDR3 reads CASSGTGNQPQHF. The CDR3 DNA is TGTGCCAGCTCCGGGACAGGGAATCAGCCCCAGCATTTT.

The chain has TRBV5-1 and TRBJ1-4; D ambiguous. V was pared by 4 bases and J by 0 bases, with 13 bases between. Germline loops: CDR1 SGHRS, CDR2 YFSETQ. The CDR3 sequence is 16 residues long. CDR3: CASSPAGRPTNEKLFF. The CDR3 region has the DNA TGCGCCAGCAGCCCCGCGGGCCGGCCAACTAATGAAAAACTGTTTTTT.

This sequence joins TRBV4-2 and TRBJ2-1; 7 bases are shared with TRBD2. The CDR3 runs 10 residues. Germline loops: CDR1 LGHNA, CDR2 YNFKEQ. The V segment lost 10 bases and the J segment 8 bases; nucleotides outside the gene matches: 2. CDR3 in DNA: TGTGCCATGGGGAGGGATGAGCAGTTCTTC. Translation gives CAMGRDEQFF.

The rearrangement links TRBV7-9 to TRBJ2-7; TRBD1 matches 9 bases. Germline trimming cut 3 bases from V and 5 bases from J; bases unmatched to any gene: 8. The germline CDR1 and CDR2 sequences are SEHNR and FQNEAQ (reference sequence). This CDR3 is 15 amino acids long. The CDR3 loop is CASSLYRGQGDEQYF. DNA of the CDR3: TGTGCCAGCAGCTTGTACCGGGGACAGGGCGACGAGCAGTACTTC.

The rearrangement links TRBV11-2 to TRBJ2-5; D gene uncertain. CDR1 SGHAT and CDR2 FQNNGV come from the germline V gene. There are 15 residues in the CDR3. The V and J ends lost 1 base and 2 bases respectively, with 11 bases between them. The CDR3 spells CASSLGLVVQETQYF. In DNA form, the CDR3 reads TGTGCCAGCAGCTTAGGATTAGTAGTACAAGAGACCCAGTACTTC.

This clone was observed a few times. The DNA of the CDR3 is TGCGCCAGCAGCTTGGAAGGGACAGGCCCCCTCGAGCAGTACTTC. This encodes CASSLEGTGPLEQYF. The chain is built from TRBV5-1 and TRBJ2-7; 8 bases fit TRBD1. Per germline, CDR1 SGHRS and CDR2 YFSETQ. Losses at the gene ends were 0 bases for V and 6 bases for J; bases not matched to a gene: 8. The CDR3 loop spans 15 amino acids.

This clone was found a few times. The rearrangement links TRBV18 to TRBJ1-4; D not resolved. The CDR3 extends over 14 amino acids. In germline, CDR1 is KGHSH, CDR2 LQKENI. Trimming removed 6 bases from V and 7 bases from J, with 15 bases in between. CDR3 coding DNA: TGTGCCAGCTCCCGGATAGGAGGAACTGAAAAACTGTTTTTT. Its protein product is CASSRIGGTEKLFF.

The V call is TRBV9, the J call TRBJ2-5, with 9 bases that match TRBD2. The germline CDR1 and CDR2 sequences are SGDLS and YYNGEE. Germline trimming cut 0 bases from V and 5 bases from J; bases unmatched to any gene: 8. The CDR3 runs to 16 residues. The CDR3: CASSVGVAGVGETQYF. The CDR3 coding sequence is TGTGCCAGCAGCGTAGGGGTAGCGGGAGTAGGGGAGACCCAGTACTTC.